Shown below are 32 T cell receptor beta chains from a single sample sequenced in a study of T cells in Graves' hyperthyroidism and ophthalmopathy. What was amplified from RNA transcripts were TCR beta CDR3 regions. First-round RT-PCR targeting the TCR CDR3 was performed with the HTBI primer set. TCRdb itself ran the multiplex PCR reads through MiXCR, one entry per CDR3 protein. The sample holds approximately 530,000 distinct CDR3 sequences, roughly 21% seen once. What was sequenced was blood. Source of these receptors: a man aged 35-49 years with Graves' ophthalmopathy.

Many counts were recorded for this clonotype. The CDR3 DNA sequence: TGCAGTGCTGGGAGTGGTGAGCAGTTCTTC. Translating gives CSAGSGEQFF. This chain uses TRBV20-1 with TRBJ2-1, with D perhaps matching TRBD2 (5 bases). V lost 5 bases and J 9 bases, leaving 8 bases between the germline ends. Looked up from germline, CDR1 is DFQATT and CDR2 is SNEGSKA (reference sequence). The CDR3 runs 10 residues.

This clonotype was detected a few times. J is TRBJ1-2 and V is TRBV7-2; a possible D gene is TRBD1 (6 bases). The CDR3 runs to 15 residues. CDR1 is SGHTA and CDR2 is FQGNSA in the germline V gene. V was cut by 5 bases and J by 8 bases, with 21 bases left in between. This CDR3 reads CASSPRQDGVGGYTF. CDR3 in DNA: TGTGCCAGCAGCCCTCGACAGGATGGGGTTGGGGGCTACACCTTC.

This clonotype was found many times. J is TRBJ2-1 and V is TRBV11-2; the D is unclear. Looked up from germline, CDR1 is SGHAT and CDR2 is FQNNGV. The CDR3 runs 14 residues. The V end was cut by 2 bases, the J end by 5 bases, with 10 bases between. The CDR3 bases are TGTGCCAGCAGCTTACCGCAATCCCACAATGAGCAGTTCTTC. As protein: CASSLPQSHNEQFF.

V usage is TRBV27 and J usage is TRBJ1-6; 8 bases are a match to TRBD1. Looked up from germline, CDR1 is MNHEY and CDR2 is SMNVEV (reference sequence). The J segment lost 8 bases and the V segment lost 5 bases, leaving 8 bases of the junction unmatched. The CDR3 totals 15 residues. The CDR3 protein is CASSPNRGWDSPLHF. The CDR3, as DNA: TGTGCCAGCAGTCCCAACAGGGGGTGGGATTCACCCCTCCACTTT.

This clonotype was recorded a few times. The chain links TRBV10-3 to TRBJ2-7; 8 bases fit TRBD2. The V segment lost 5 bases and the J segment 1 base; nucleotides outside the gene matches: 1. The CDR3 covers 13 residues. Germline V lookup: CDR1 ENHRY, CDR2 SYGVKD. In DNA form, the CDR3 reads TGTGCCATCAGTAGCGGGAGTTCCTACGAGCAGTACTTC. It codes for CAISSGSSYEQYF.

The V gene is TRBV13, the J gene TRBJ1-2; D gene unclear. The germline V and J ends were trimmed by 2 bases and 2 bases, with 9 bases remaining between them. CDR1 and CDR2 from the germline V gene are PRHDT and FYEKMQ (reference sequence). This CDR3 region has 14 residues. CDR3 bases: TGTGCCAGCAGCTTACGTGGGGAAAACTATGGCTACACCTTC. This sequence encodes CASSLRGENYGYTF.

This clonotype was seen repeatedly, ten times or more. The chain combines TRBV12-3 or TRBV12-4 with TRBJ2-7; TRBD1 agrees at 7 bases. There are 15 residues in the CDR3. V lost 5 bases, J lost 0 bases, and 7 bases stayed unmatched. CDR3 nucleotide sequence: TGTGCCAGCAGTACCGGGACAGTGATCTCCTACGAGCAGTACTTC. Translation gives CASSTGTVISYEQYF.

This clonotype was counted many times. The chain carries TRBV11-2 and TRBJ2-7, with 7 bases lining up with TRBD2. Germline values: CDR1 SGHAT, CDR2 FQNNGV. The length of the CDR3 is 14 residues. The ends lost 3 bases at V and 2 bases at J; junction bases unmatched: 4. CDR3 nucleotide sequence: TGTGCCAGCAGCTTTGGGGGAGGGCCCTACGAGCAGTACTTC. Translation gives CASSFGGGPYEQYF.

This clonotype was seen many times. The rearrangement links TRBV5-1 to TRBJ2-1; the match to TRBD2 covers 8 bases. Per germline, CDR1 SGHRS and CDR2 YFSETQ. This CDR3 has 15 residues. Trimming took 0 bases from V and 4 from J; bases not matched to a gene: 3. CDR3 region: CASSLVIAGYNEQFF. The CDR3 DNA reads TGCGCCAGCAGCTTGGTAATAGCGGGGTACAATGAGCAGTTCTTC.

The rearrangement uses TRBV7-9 and TRBJ2-7; D might be TRBD2 (6 bases). The CDR3 sequence is 14 residues long. Trimming shortened V by 1 base and J by 5 bases, and 12 bases separated the two germline ends. Germline CDR1 reads SEHNR; CDR2 reads FQNEAQ (reference sequence). DNA for the CDR3: TGTGCCAGCAGCTTAGAAGCGTTAGCGGACGAGCAGTACTTC. Translation: CASSLEALADEQYF.

This clonotype came up many times. The rearrangement links TRBV6-1 to TRBJ2-7; TRBD2 matches at 11 bases. Germline trimming cut 6 bases from V and 4 bases from J; bases unmatched to any gene: 5. The CDR3 extends over 14 amino acids. Germline V lookup: CDR1 MNHNS, CDR2 SASEGT. Here the CDR3 DNA reads TGTGCCAGCAGACGCGGACTAGCGGGTTACGAGCAGTACTTC. Translated: CASRRGLAGYEQYF.

The V and J genes are TRBV20-1 and TRBJ2-7; D tentatively fits TRBD1 or TRBD2 (5 bases each). Germline V CDR1 and CDR2: DFQATT, SNEGSKA (reference sequence). CDR3 size: 16 residues. V gave up 2 bases and J gave up 2 bases, with 19 bases separating them. The CDR3 DNA reads as TGCAGTGCTAGAAATCCCCTTGGGGGAACTACCTACGAGCAGTACTTC. Translated, it gives CSARNPLGGTTYEQYF.

Only a few counts were recorded for this clonotype. This chain uses TRBV20-1 with TRBJ2-3; the D gene is possibly TRBD1 (7 bases). This CDR3 region has 17 residues. V dropped 6 bases and J dropped 5 bases, with 27 bases sitting between them. In germline, CDR1 is DFQATT, CDR2 SNEGSKA (reference sequence). As DNA, the CDR3 is TGCAGTGCCGCATTTTTACCCCGGGACAGCGGGCGAGATACGCAGTATTTT. Protein: CSAAFLPRDSGRDTQYF.

The chain couples TRBV20-1 to TRBJ2-3, with 7 positions matching TRBD2. The V gene end was trimmed by 3 bases and the J gene end by 3 bases; junction bases not matched to a gene: 3. This CDR3 is 13 amino acids long. Germline V gives CDR1 DFQATT, CDR2 SNEGSKA (reference sequence). The CDR3 spells CSASVSGTDTQYF. The CDR3 DNA reads as TGCAGTGCTAGTGTTAGCGGGACAGATACGCAGTATTTT.

The chain employs TRBV29-1 and TRBJ2-7, with 7 positions matching TRBD2. Germline lookup yields CDR1 SQVTM and CDR2 ANQGSEA. V shed 6 bases, J shed 0 bases, and the junction held 2 bases outside the gene matches. CDR3 length equals 12 residues. CDR3 loop: CSVRGDSYEQYF. For the CDR3, the DNA is TGCAGCGTCCGGGGGGACTCCTACGAGCAGTACTTC.

The rearrangement links TRBV6-1 to TRBJ1-4; 10 bases align to TRBD1. Losses at the gene ends were 8 bases for V and 8 bases for J; bases not matched to a gene: 8. Germline V gene lookup returns CDR1 MNHNS and CDR2 SASEGT. The CDR3 loop spans 14 amino acids. CDR3 loop: CASGRQGAREKLFF. The CDR3 DNA reads as TGTGCCAGCGGTCGACAGGGGGCGCGAGAAAAACTGTTTTTT.

This clonotype was recorded many times. J is TRBJ2-5 and V is TRBV30; a possible D gene is TRBD2 (6 bases). CDR3 length: 14 residues. Germline V CDR1 and CDR2: GTSNPN, SVGIG (reference sequence). V was shortened by 5 bases and J by 0 bases, with 13 bases between the two germline ends. CDR3 nucleotides: TGTGCCTGGGGGGGGATAGCGTACCAAGAGACCCAGTACTTC. This encodes CAWGGIAYQETQYF.

This clonotype was counted at least ten times. V is TRBV12-3 or TRBV12-4 and J is TRBJ1-2; 8 nucleotides match TRBD1. CDR3 length: 14 amino acids. Trimming cost V 2 bases and J 3 bases; bases outside gene matches: 2. The CDR3 loop is CASSLQGADYGYTF. CDR3 nucleotide sequence: TGTGCCAGCAGTTTACAGGGGGCTGACTATGGCTACACCTTC.

The rearrangement links TRBV5-1 to TRBJ2-1; D is uncertain. V lost 0 bases and J lost 8, with 15 bases in between. Germline CDR1 and CDR2: SGHRS and YFSETQ. The CDR3 covers 15 residues. CDR3 sequence: CASSLEDPSRDEQFF. The CDR3 region has the DNA TGCGCCAGCAGCTTGGAGGACCCATCCCGGGATGAGCAGTTCTTC.

This rearrangement joins TRBV24-1 to TRBJ2-2; 8 bases agree with TRBD1. V lost 4 bases to trimming and J lost 3 bases; unmatched junction nucleotides: 6. This CDR3 contains 16 residues. Looked up from germline, CDR1 is KGHDR and CDR2 is SFDVKD. The CDR3 loop reads CATSDSDRGHTGELFF. In DNA, the CDR3 is TGTGCCACCAGTGACTCAGACAGGGGACACACCGGGGAGCTGTTTTTT.

This rearrangement joins TRBV28 to TRBJ2-7; perhaps TRBD2 as D (6 bases). Trimming took 6 bases from V and 2 from J, leaving 14 bases between them. Looked up from germline, CDR1 is MDHEN and CDR2 is SYDVKM. The CDR3 totals 14 residues. CDR3 nucleotides: TGTGCCAGCAGGCGGGACGGATCGACCTACGAGCAGTACTTC. Amino acid sequence: CASRRDGSTYEQYF.

This clonotype was seen at least ten times. The chain has TRBV4-1 and TRBJ2-2; 7 nucleotides match TRBD2. The CDR3 consists of 16 residues. Germline values: CDR1 MGHRA, CDR2 YSYEKL. Unmatched junction bases numbered 6, after V lost 3 bases and J lost 2 bases. The DNA for the CDR3 is TGCGCCAGCAGCCAGGCGAGCGGGGCCAACACCGGGGAGCTGTTTTTT. It translates to CASSQASGANTGELFF.

There are a few counts of this clonotype. This chain joins TRBV4-2 and TRBJ2-2; D is uncertain. CDR1 and CDR2 from the germline V gene are LGHNA and YNFKEQ. The length of the CDR3 is 15 residues. Trimming took off 0 bases at V and 3 bases at J, with 8 bases between the two ends. The CDR3 spells CASSQDPRHTGELFF. The CDR3 DNA reads as TGTGCCAGCAGCCAAGATCCTAGACACACCGGGGAGCTGTTTTTT.

The rearrangement links TRBV28 to TRBJ1-5, with a tentative D call TRBD1 (5 bases). Trimming cost V 6 bases and J 3 bases, with 12 bases left between them. CDR1 and CDR2 from the germline V gene are MDHEN and SYDVKM. This CDR3 contains 14 residues. CDR3 residues: CASRAGSLNQPQHF. The CDR3 bases are TGTGCCAGCAGAGCAGGGTCTCTCAATCAGCCCCAGCATTTT.

The chain joins TRBV6-5 to TRBJ1-2; TRBD1 aligns across 11 bases. This CDR3 region has 15 residues. Germline CDR1 reads MNHEY; CDR2 reads SVGAGI. The ends lost 8 bases at V and 0 bases at J; junction bases unmatched: 5. The CDR3 is CASRGQGGSNYGYTF. The CDR3 nucleotides are TGTGCCAGCCGGGGACAGGGGGGATCTAACTATGGCTACACCTTC.

The sample holds many counts of this clonotype. The rearrangement links TRBV11-2 to TRBJ2-7; D remains unclear. CDR3 length equals 11 residues. Germline V gives CDR1 SGHAT, CDR2 FQNNGV. Trimming removed 5 bases from V and 5 bases from J, with 7 bases in between. The CDR3 sequence is CASSPLHEQYF. In nucleotides, the CDR3 is TGTGCCAGCAGCCCTCTTCACGAGCAGTACTTC.

V gene TRBV15 combines with J gene TRBJ2-2; 10 positions match TRBD1. There are 17 residues in the CDR3. CDR1 is LNHNV, CDR2 YYDKDF, per germline (reference sequence). Trimming took 0 bases from V and 4 from J; bases not matched to a gene: 5. The CDR3 loop reads CATSRDQGQGFTGELFF. The DNA of the CDR3 is TGTGCCACCAGCAGAGATCAGGGACAGGGGTTCACCGGGGAGCTGTTTTTT.

The chain links TRBV7-9 to TRBJ2-3, with D perhaps TRBD1 or TRBD2 (6 bases each). V gave up 5 bases and J gave up 2 bases, with 17 bases separating them. The CDR3 length is 16 residues. CDR1 is SEHNR and CDR2 is FQNEAQ in the germline V gene (reference sequence). The CDR3 DNA follows: TGTGCCAGCAGCCCCCGGAGGGGGAGCGACACAGATACGCAGTATTTT. Protein sequence: CASSPRRGSDTDTQYF. Full variable domain (outside the CDR3, taken from reference TRBV7-9 and TRBJ2-3): DTGVSQNPRHKITKRGQNVTFRCDPISEHNRLYWYRQTLGQGPEFLTYFQNEAQLEKSRLLSDRFSAERPKGSFSTLEIQRTEQGDSAMYLCASSPRRGSDTDTQYFGPGTRLTVL.

In the case of this clonotype: A much larger clone lies a single base off, so this may be a read error. The chain employs TRBV30 and TRBJ1-1, with D tentatively TRBD1 (6 bases). This CDR3 has 12 amino acids. Germline CDR1 reads GTSNPN; CDR2 reads SVGIG (reference sequence). CDR3 nucleotides: TGTGCCTGGGCTCAGGGGAGGACTGGAGCTTTCTTT. Translation: CAWAQGRTGAFF.

This clonotype occurred a few times. This chain uses TRBV6-1 with TRBJ2-2; the D gene is possibly TRBD2 (5 bases). The CDR3 contains 12 residues. V lost 8 bases, J lost 1 base, and 5 bases lay in between. CDR1 is MNHNS and CDR2 is SASEGT in the germline V gene. The CDR3 DNA follows: TGTGCCAGCGGGAGGAACACCGGGGAGCTGTTTTTT. It specifies CASGRNTGELFF.

Concerning this clonotype: This sequence may be a read error, since a much larger clone differs from it by one base. V is TRBV6-1 and J is TRBJ2-7; D call uncertain. Germline-derived CDR1 and CDR2 are MNHNS and SASEGT. The CDR3 sequence is 11 residues long. The CDR3 is CASGRNYERYF. In DNA form, the CDR3 reads TGTGCCAGCGGCAGAAACTACGAGCGGTACTTC.

In regard to this clonotype: At one end the junction does not follow the germline gene, possibly because of a read error. CDR3: CASSPTSTDMQYF. The CDR3, as DNA: TGTGCCAGCAGCCCTACTAGCACAGATATGCAGTATTTT. The rearrangement links TRBV9 to TRBJ2-3; tentatively, D is TRBD2 (6 bases). CDR1 and CDR2 from the germline V gene are SGDLS and YYNGEE. CDR3 length equals 13 residues. The full variable domain, rest sourced from reference TRBV9 and TRBJ2-3, is DSGVTQTPKHLITATGQRVTLRCSPRSGDLSVYWYQQSLDQGLQFLIQYYNGEERAKGNILERFSAQQFPDLHSELNLSSLELGDSALYFCASSPTSTDMQYFGPGTRLTVL.